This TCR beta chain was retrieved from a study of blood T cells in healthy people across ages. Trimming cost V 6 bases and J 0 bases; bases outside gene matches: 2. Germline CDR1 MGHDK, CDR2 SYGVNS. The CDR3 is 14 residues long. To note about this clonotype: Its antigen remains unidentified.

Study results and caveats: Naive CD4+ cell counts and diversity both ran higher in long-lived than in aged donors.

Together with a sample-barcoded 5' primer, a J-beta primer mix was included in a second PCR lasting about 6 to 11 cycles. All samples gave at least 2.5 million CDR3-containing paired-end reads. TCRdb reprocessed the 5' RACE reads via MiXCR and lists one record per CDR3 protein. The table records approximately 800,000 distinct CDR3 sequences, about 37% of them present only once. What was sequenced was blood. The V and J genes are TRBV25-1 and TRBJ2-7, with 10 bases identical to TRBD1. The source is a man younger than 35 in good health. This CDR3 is CASSDRGPSYEQYF. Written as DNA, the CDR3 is TGTGCCAGCAGCGACAGGGGGCCCTCCTACGAGCAGTACTTC.